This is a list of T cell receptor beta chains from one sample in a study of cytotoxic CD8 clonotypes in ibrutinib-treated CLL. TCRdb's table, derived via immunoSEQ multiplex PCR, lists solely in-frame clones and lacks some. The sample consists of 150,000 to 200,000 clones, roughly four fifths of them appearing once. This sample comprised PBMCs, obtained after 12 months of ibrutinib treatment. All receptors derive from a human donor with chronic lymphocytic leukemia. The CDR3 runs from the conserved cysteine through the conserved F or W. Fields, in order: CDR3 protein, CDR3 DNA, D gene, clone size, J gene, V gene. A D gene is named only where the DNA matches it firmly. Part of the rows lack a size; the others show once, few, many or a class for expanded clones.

CASNQGGGTQYF,TGTGCCAGCAATCAGGGGGGGGGTACGCAGTATTTT,NA,NA,TRBJ2-3,TRBV27
CSVLTGDGYTF,TGCAGCGTATTGACAGGCGATGGCTACACCTTC,NA,NA,TRBJ1-2,TRBV29-1
CASFLSDGGNTIYF,TGTGCCAGCTTTTTAAGTGACGGCGGAAACACCATATATTTT,NA,NA,TRBJ1-3,TRBV6-5
CASSEMGRTYQETQYF,TGTGCCAGCAGTGAAATGGGACGGACGTACCAAGAGACCCAGTACTTC,NA,once,TRBJ2-5,TRBV6-1
CASSVAPLAGGRFLNYNEQFF,TGTGCCAGCAGCGTTGCCCCTCTAGCGGGGGGGCGATTTCTCAACTACAATGAGCAGTTCTTC,TRBD2,NA,TRBJ2-1,TRBV9
CASSRDRATQPQHF,TGTGCCAGCAGCCGGGACAGGGCCACGCAGCCCCAGCATTTT,TRBD1,few,TRBJ1-5,TRBV6-6
CASSQDRQVRGNTIYF,TGCGCCAGCAGCCAAGATCGGCAGGTCCGGGGAAACACCATATATTTT,NA,NA,TRBJ1-3,TRBV4-3
CASSTLSETQYF,TGTGCCAGCAGTACCCTTTCGGAGACCCAGTACTTC,NA,NA,TRBJ2-5,TRBV28
CASSLGAGGSYEQYF,TGTGCCAGCAGCCTGGGGGCGGGAGGGTCCTACGAGCAGTACTTC,TRBD2,NA,TRBJ2-7,TRBV11-2
CASSPGQPGDGYTF,TGCGCCAGCAGCCCGGGACAGCCAGGAGATGGCTACACCTTC,TRBD1,NA,TRBJ1-2,TRBV5-1
CASSLAGAYGYTF,TGTGCCAGCAGCTTAGCAGGGGCCTATGGCTACACCTTC,NA,once,TRBJ1-2,TRBV7-2
CASRGGGDYGYTF,TGTGCCAGCAGAGGAGGGGGTGACTATGGCTACACCTTC,NA,NA,TRBJ1-2,TRBV28
CASRPEVDRGYEQYF,TGTGCCAGCAGGCCGGAGGTGGACAGGGGTTATGAGCAGTACTTC,TRBD1,NA,TRBJ2-7,TRBV7-2
CASSPSSFGYEQYF,TGTGCCAGCAGTCCGTCCTCCTTCGGCTACGAGCAGTACTTC,NA,NA,TRBJ2-7,TRBV28
CASSQARTGGNGYTF,TGCGCCAGCAGCCAAGCAAGGACGGGGGGAAATGGCTACACCTTC,NA,NA,TRBJ1-2,TRBV4-1
CASSSTGGLTDTQYF,TGTGCCAGCAGCTCTACAGGGGGCTTGACAGATACGCAGTATTTT,TRBD1,NA,TRBJ2-3,TRBV7-3
CASSGSNSGNTIYF,TGTGCCAGCAGCGGCAGTAACTCTGGAAACACCATATATTTT,NA,few,TRBJ1-3,TRBV14
CASRRQLNEKLFF,TGTGCCAGCAGACGACAGCTTAATGAAAAACTGTTTTTT,NA,NA,TRBJ1-4,TRBV27
CASSVGLGGSYEQYF,TGTGCCAGCAGCGTAGGCTTAGGGGGCAGTTACGAGCAGTACTTC,TRBD1,NA,TRBJ2-7,TRBV9
CASSPNRNNEQFF,TGTGCTAGCAGCCCCAACAGGAACAATGAGCAGTTCTTC,NA,few,TRBJ2-1,TRBV7-7
CASSTTGWAFF,TGTGCCAGCAGTACGACAGGGTGGGCTTTCTTT,TRBD1,NA,TRBJ1-1,TRBV7-2
CASSQPGRGSNQPQHF,TGTGCCAGCAGTCAACCGGGCAGGGGATCCAATCAGCCCCAGCATTTT,NA,NA,TRBJ1-5,TRBV5-5
CASSMKQGDEQFF,TGTGCCAGTAGTATGAAACAGGGCGATGAGCAGTTCTTC,NA,NA,TRBJ2-1,TRBV19
CASSPYRGRSEAFF,TGTGCCAGCAGTCCATACAGGGGGCGGTCTGAAGCTTTCTTT,TRBD1,NA,TRBJ1-1,TRBV28
CAIRHNQESGVYEQYF,TGTGCCATCAGACACAACCAAGAGAGCGGGGTCTACGAGCAGTACTTC,TRBD2,once,TRBJ2-7,TRBV10-3
CASSLLLDSGNQPQHF,TGTGCCAGCAGTTTATTACTCGACAGTGGCAATCAGCCCCAGCATTTT,NA,NA,TRBJ1-5,TRBV28
CASSPGWGNSGANVLTF,TGTGCCAGCAGCCCAGGTTGGGGAAACTCTGGGGCCAACGTCCTGACTTTC,NA,NA,TRBJ2-6,TRBV28
CASRPGGGPPGYTF,TGTGCCAGCAGACCCGGTGGAGGGCCCCCAGGCTACACCTTC,NA,NA,TRBJ1-2,TRBV6-6
CASSLAQGRLMNTEAFF,TGTGCCAGCAGCTTGGCGCAGGGAAGGCTGATGAACACTGAAGCTTTCTTT,NA,once,TRBJ1-1,TRBV5-5
CASSPRSTGTTYNEQFF,TGTGCCAGTAGCCCTCGTTCTACCGGGACTACATACAATGAGCAGTTCTTC,TRBD2,NA,TRBJ2-1,TRBV19
CASSLDGTGGQTGELFF,TGTGCCAGCAGCTTGGACGGCACAGGGGGCCAGACCGGGGAGCTGTTTTTT,TRBD1,NA,TRBJ2-2,TRBV7-2
CASSFGGTTYEQYF,TGTGCCAGCAGTTTTGGGGGTACAACCTACGAGCAGTACTTC,NA,once,TRBJ2-7,TRBV28
CATSRFSQGARGYTF,TGTGCCACCAGCAGATTCTCCCAGGGGGCACGTGGCTACACCTTC,TRBD1,NA,TRBJ1-2,TRBV15
CASSSVVGGRGGYTF,TGTGCCAGCAGTTCCGTGGTAGGGGGCCGAGGTGGCTACACCTTC,TRBD1,NA,TRBJ1-2,TRBV27
CASTKQGPSGELFF,TGTGCCAGCACCAAACAGGGGCCAAGCGGGGAGCTGTTTTTT,TRBD1,many,TRBJ2-2,TRBV11-3
CASSRSGTGLEKLFF,TGCGCCAGCAGCCGATCCGGGACAGGTCTTGAAAAACTGTTTTTT,TRBD1,NA,TRBJ1-4,TRBV4-3
CASSLQATSYEQYF,TGTGCCAGCAGTTTGCAAGCGACCTCCTACGAGCAGTACTTC,NA,once,TRBJ2-7,TRBV28
CASSPNREQYF,TGTGCCAGCAGCCCAAACAGGGAGCAGTACTTC,NA,NA,TRBJ2-7,TRBV11-2
CASSLGRSPYNEQFF,TGTGCCAGCAGCTTAGGACGGAGTCCGTACAATGAGCAGTTCTTC,NA,NA,TRBJ2-1,TRBV7-9
CASSSRSSYEQYF,TGTGCCAGCAGCAGCCGGAGCTCCTACGAGCAGTACTTC,NA,once,TRBJ2-7,TRBV7-2
CASSQEGTSGIQETQYF,TGCGCCAGCAGCCAAGAGGGGACTAGCGGGATCCAAGAGACCCAGTACTTC,TRBD2,once,TRBJ2-5,TRBV4-1
CASRLEHWTANYGYTF,TGTGCAAGTCGCTTAGAACACTGGACAGCTAACTATGGCTACACCTTC,NA,NA,TRBJ1-2,TRBV12-2
CASSILRDRVQGEQFF,TGTGCCAGCAGCATTTTAAGGGACAGGGTACAGGGTGAGCAGTTCTTC,NA,once,TRBJ2-1,TRBV21-1
CASSPRMGTQYF,TGTGCCAGCAGCCCCCGGATGGGTACGCAGTATTTT,NA,NA,TRBJ2-3,TRBV11-2
CSVGAGPEQYF,TGCAGCGTTGGTGCGGGGCCCGAGCAGTACTTC,NA,NA,TRBJ2-7,TRBV29-1
CASSIRTGTNYGYTF,TGTGCCAGTAGTATTCGAACAGGTACTAACTATGGCTACACCTTC,NA,NA,TRBJ1-2,TRBV19
CASSLAWTSGRTDTQYF,TGTGCCAGCAGCTTGGCATGGACTAGCGGGAGAACAGATACGCAGTATTTT,TRBD2,NA,TRBJ2-3,TRBV5-4
CASSVGLVVVGEQFF,TGTGCCAGCAGCGTGGGACTAGTGGTAGTTGGTGAGCAGTTCTTC,TRBD2,NA,TRBJ2-1,TRBV5-4
CASSPRWQGSFRAANEKLFF,TGTGCCAGCAGCCCGCGGTGGCAGGGGTCCTTCCGGGCGGCTAATGAAAAACTGTTTTTT,NA,once,TRBJ1-4,TRBV7-8
CASNSFQDSSTDTQYF,TGTGCCAGCAACTCCTTCCAGGACAGTAGCACAGATACGCAGTATTTT,NA,NA,TRBJ2-3,TRBV21-1
CASSPPLGAGEKLFF,TGTGCCAGCAGCCCCCCCCTTGGCGCGGGCGAAAAACTGTTTTTT,NA,few,TRBJ1-4,TRBV28
CASSHSIGTGGDEQYF,TGCGCCAGCAGCCACTCGATCGGGACAGGGGGCGACGAGCAGTACTTC,TRBD1,few,TRBJ2-7,TRBV11-2
CASMQYYMNTEAFF,TGTGCCAGCATGCAATACTATATGAACACTGAAGCTTTCTTT,NA,NA,TRBJ1-1,TRBV28